This T cell receptor beta chain was obtained from a study of T cells after yellow fever vaccination. Study-wide context: Fractions of limited cellularity were prepared by means of SMART-Seq v4 Ultra Low Input. Notes on the study in general: Though weaker, the secondary response peaked faster, on day 5 versus 15.

This clonotype was seen repeatedly, ten times or more. Antigen: not known. V dropped 3 bases and J dropped 6 bases, with 8 bases sitting between them. Germline loops: CDR1 KGHSH, CDR2 LQKENI. The length of the CDR3 is 13 residues. The study made its TCR cDNA through 5'RACE template switching. That step introduced a universal primer site along with UMIs. TCRdb used MiXCR to reprocess the 5' RACE reads, holding one entry per CDR3 protein. The sample includes approximately 300,000 distinct CDR3 sequences, 8% to 10% of them seen just once. The sample in question was PBMCs, obtained on the day of the first yellow fever vaccination. This chain joins TRBV18 and TRBJ1-4; possibly TRBD1 for D (5 bases). The receptor comes from a man aged 18 to 30 who received the YFV17D yellow fever vaccine. CDR3 loop: CASSPPGDEKLFF. The CDR3 DNA reads as TGTGCCAGCTCACCCCCGGGGGATGAAAAACTGTTTTTT.